The 14 T cell receptor beta chains below were found in one sample sequenced in a study of shared clonotypes between healthy human individuals. Sequenced by immunoSEQ multiplex PCR; TCRdb stores in-frame clones only, minus some. The sample records 2 million to 2.5 million clones, about 94% being singletons. Sequencing was carried out using naive CD4+ T cells sorted from blood. Subset: CD45RA+ positively selected. Receptors originate from a man aged 18-30 years in good health.

This clone was recorded only once. The chain joins TRBV15 to TRBJ1-5; 8 positions agree with TRBD1. V lost 4 bases to trimming and J lost 2 bases; unmatched junction nucleotides: 4. This CDR3 has 15 amino acids. CDR1 LNHNV and CDR2 YYDKDF come from the germline V gene (reference sequence). CDR3 sequence: CATSNDRGGNQPQHF. CDR3 DNA sequence: TGTGCCACCAGCAACGACAGGGGTGGCAATCAGCCCCAGCATTTT.

The chain uses TRBV30 and TRBJ2-5; D assignment may be TRBD1 or TRBD2 (7 bases each). Germline loops: CDR1 GTSNPN, CDR2 SVGIG (reference sequence). CDR3 length equals 12 residues. Trimming pared 6 bases from V and 5 bases from J, leaving 13 bases between. As DNA, the CDR3 is TGTGCCTGTTACAGGGGAGGGGAGACCCAGTACTTC. Its protein is CACYRGGETQYF.

This chain connects TRBV7-2 to TRBJ1-3, with D maybe TRBD1 (5 bases). V shed 2 bases and J shed 3 bases, with 8 bases lying between them. This CDR3 is built from 14 residues. Germline V CDR1 and CDR2: SGHTA, FQGNSA. CDR3 sequence: CASSLLGLGNTIYF. CDR3 DNA sequence: TGTGCCAGCAGCTTATTGGGGCTTGGAAACACCATATATTTT.

To note about this clone: Within the sample, other DNA sequences also encode this same CDR3. This chain links TRBV6-5 with TRBJ2-3; D possibly corresponds to TRBD1 (5 bases). The germline V gene has CDR1 MNHEY and CDR2 SVGAGI. The ends were cut back, 2 bases at V and 3 bases at J, with 6 bases in the middle. The CDR3 sequence is 13 residues long. The CDR3 region has the DNA TGTGCCAGCAGTTACCCAGGGACAGATACGCAGTATTTT. Translation gives CASSYPGTDTQYF.

This chain links TRBV6-5 with TRBJ1-5; 10 bases line up with TRBD1. Germline CDR1 MNHEY, CDR2 SVGAGI. The V segment lost 5 bases and the J segment 6 bases; nucleotides outside the gene matches: 4. This CDR3 contains 14 residues. CDR3 DNA: TGTGCCAGCAGTGAAGACAGGGGGCGTCAGCCCCAGCATTTT. Translation gives CASSEDRGRQPQHF.

This clone was counted once. At the DNA level, this CDR3 is encoded by other sequences in the same sample as well. The chain employs TRBV30 and TRBJ1-3; D is uncertain. This CDR3 has 15 residues. The germline V gene encodes CDR1 GTSNPN and CDR2 SVGIG (reference sequence). Deletions cut 0 bases from V and 0 bases from J, with 9 bases between. CDR3: CAWSVRGNSGNTIYF. The CDR3 DNA sequence: TGTGCCTGGAGTGTACGAGGCAACTCTGGAAACACCATATATTTT.

The rearrangement links TRBV5-1 to TRBJ2-7; weak D call: TRBD1 (6 bases). Trimming removed 3 bases from V and 3 bases from J, with 16 bases in between. The CDR3 runs to 15 residues. Germline assignment: CDR1 SGHRS and CDR2 YFSETQ. The CDR3 DNA follows: TGCGCCAGCAGCTCGCAGTATGGGGGCCTCTACGAGCAGTACTTC. Amino acids: CASSSQYGGLYEQYF.

The chain carries TRBV18 and TRBJ1-1; D call uncertain. Germline V lookup: CDR1 KGHSH, CDR2 LQKENI. This CDR3 contains 16 residues. V was clipped by 2 bases and J by 1 base, with 14 bases between them. The CDR3 sequence: CASSPRAVRENTEAFF. The CDR3 DNA is TGTGCCAGCTCACCAAGGGCGGTGCGGGAGAACACTGAAGCTTTCTTT.

Concerning this clone: The sample has other DNA sequences that encode this CDR3 too. The chain links TRBV19 to TRBJ2-7, with D hard to call. CDR3 length: 11 amino acids. CDR1 and CDR2 from the germline V gene are LNHDA and SQIVND (reference sequence). The germline V and J ends were trimmed by 4 bases and 3 bases, with 4 bases remaining between them. CDR3 nucleotides: TGTGCCAGTAGTACGGGCTACGAGCAGTACTTC. This gives the protein CASSTGYEQYF. Using reference TRBV19 and TRBJ2-7 for the parts outside the CDR3, the full variable domain is DGGITQSPKYLFRKEGQNVTLSCEQNLNHDAMYWYRQDPGQGLRLIYYSQIVNDFQKGDIAEGYSVSREKKESFPLTVTSAQKNPTAFYLCASSTGYEQYFGPGTRLTVT.

The V and J genes are TRBV6-1 and TRBJ2-5; 10 nucleotides align to TRBD2. This CDR3 is 14 amino acids long. Germline V gene data show CDR1 as MNHNS and CDR2 as SASEGT. The CDR3 protein is CSSLLAGIQETQYF. As DNA, the CDR3 is TGTTCGTCTCTACTAGCGGGGATTCAAGAGACCCAGTACTTC.

The chain recombines TRBV9 with TRBJ2-6, with D perhaps being TRBD1 or TRBD2 (5 bases each). Trimming cost V 0 bases and J 2 bases, with 9 bases left between them. Germline V gives CDR1 SGDLS, CDR2 YYNGEE. There are 16 residues in the CDR3. The CDR3 spells CASSVGRDAGANVLTF. CDR3 in DNA: TGTGCCAGCAGCGTAGGAAGGGACGCTGGGGCCAACGTCCTGACTTTC. Combining the CDR3 with reference TRBV9 and TRBJ2-6 gives the whole variable domain DSGVTQTPKHLITATGQRVTLRCSPRSGDLSVYWYQQSLDQGLQFLIQYYNGEERAKGNILERFSAQQFPDLHSELNLSSLELGDSALYFCASSVGRDAGANVLTFGAGSRLTVL.

The V and J genes are TRBV12-5 and TRBJ1-5; D gene unclear. This CDR3 spans 13 amino acids. Germline V gives CDR1 LGHNT, CDR2 FRNRAP. Trimming stripped 0 bases from V and 11 bases from J, with 11 bases between. The DNA for the CDR3 is TGTGCTAGTGGTTTGGTAGGACTCCCGGCCCAGCATTTT. This codes for CASGLVGLPAQHF.

The chain couples TRBV4-1 to TRBJ1-5, with D unclear. The germline gives CDR1 MGHRA, CDR2 YSYEKL. This CDR3 region has 16 residues. V was pared by 1 base and J by 4 bases, with 14 bases between. CDR3 nucleotide sequence: TGCGCCAGCAGCCAAGTCGGGTCAGGTCGGAATCAGCCCCAGCATTTT. Translation: CASSQVGSGRNQPQHF.

CDR3 sequence reads: CASSPRGQGTEAFF. CDR3 nucleotides: TGTGCCAGCTCACCACGGGGACAGGGCACTGAAGCTTTCTTT. The chain links TRBV18 to TRBJ1-1; 9 bases are a match to TRBD1. The J segment lost 4 bases and the V segment lost 1 base, leaving 1 base of the junction unmatched. The CDR3 totals 14 residues. Germline assignment: CDR1 KGHSH and CDR2 LQKENI.